This T cell receptor (beta chain) was sequenced for a study of T cells in Graves' hyperthyroidism and ophthalmopathy. Study results and limitations: In the analysis, a 13 V-J model separated ophthalmopathy from stable hyperthyroidism.

The TCR beta CDR3 regions underwent amplification using RNA transcripts as the source. HTBI primers were employed in a first-round RT-PCR of the TCR CDR3. TCRdb passed the multiplex PCR reads through MiXCR, listing each CDR3 protein once. The sample lists about 200,000 distinct CDR3 sequences, about a sixth seen once, with roughly 49% in the top ten. This clonotype occurred many times. The antigen remains unidentified. CDR3 length: 15 residues. Trimming shortened V by 4 bases and J by 3 bases, and 16 bases separated the two germline ends. Germline loops: CDR1 ENHRY, CDR2 SYGVKD. The V and J genes are TRBV10-3 and TRBJ2-7; D is possibly TRBD1 (6 bases). The receptor was isolated from a woman aged 45-65 years with Graves' hyperthyroidism. Sequenced input: blood. The DNA of the CDR3 is TGTGCCATCAGTGGGGGACACCCTCTTATCTACGAGCAGTACTTC. The encoded protein is CAISGGHPLIYEQYF.